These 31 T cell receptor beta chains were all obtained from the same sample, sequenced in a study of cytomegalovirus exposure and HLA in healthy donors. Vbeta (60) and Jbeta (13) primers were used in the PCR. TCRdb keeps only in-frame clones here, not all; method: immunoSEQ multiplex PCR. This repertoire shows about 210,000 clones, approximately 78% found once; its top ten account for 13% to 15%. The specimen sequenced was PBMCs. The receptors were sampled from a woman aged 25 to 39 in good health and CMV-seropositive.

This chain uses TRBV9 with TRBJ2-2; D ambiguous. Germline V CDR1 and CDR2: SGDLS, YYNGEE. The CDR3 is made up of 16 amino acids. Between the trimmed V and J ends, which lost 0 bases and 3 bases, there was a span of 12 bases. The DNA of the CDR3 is TGTGCCAGCAGCGTAGGGCTGGGCGTACACACCGGGGAGCTGTTTTTT. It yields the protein CASSVGLGVHTGELFF.

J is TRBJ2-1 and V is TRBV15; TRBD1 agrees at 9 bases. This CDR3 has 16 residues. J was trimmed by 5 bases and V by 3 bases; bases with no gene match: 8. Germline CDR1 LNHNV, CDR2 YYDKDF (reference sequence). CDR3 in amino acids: CATSREIGTGNNEQFF. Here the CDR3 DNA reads TGTGCCACCAGCAGGGAAATCGGGACAGGGAACAATGAGCAGTTCTTC. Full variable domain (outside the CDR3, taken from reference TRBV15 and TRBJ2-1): DAMVIQNPRYQVTQFGKPVTLSCSQTLNHNVMYWYQQKSSQAPKLLFHYYDKDFNNEADTPDNFQSRRPNTSFCFLDIRSPGLGDTAMYLCATSREIGTGNNEQFFGPGTRLTVL.

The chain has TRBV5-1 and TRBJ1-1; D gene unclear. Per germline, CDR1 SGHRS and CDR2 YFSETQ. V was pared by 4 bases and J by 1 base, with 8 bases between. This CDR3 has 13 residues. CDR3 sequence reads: CASSTRTNTEAFF. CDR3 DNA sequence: TGCGCCAGCAGCACCAGAACGAACACTGAAGCTTTCTTT.

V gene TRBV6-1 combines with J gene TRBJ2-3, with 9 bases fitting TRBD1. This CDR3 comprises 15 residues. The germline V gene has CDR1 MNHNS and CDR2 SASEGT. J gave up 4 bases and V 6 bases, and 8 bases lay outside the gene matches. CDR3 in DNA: TGTGCCAGCAGCGATAGGACAGGGGCGGCAGATACGCAGTATTTT. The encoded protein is CASSDRTGAADTQYF.

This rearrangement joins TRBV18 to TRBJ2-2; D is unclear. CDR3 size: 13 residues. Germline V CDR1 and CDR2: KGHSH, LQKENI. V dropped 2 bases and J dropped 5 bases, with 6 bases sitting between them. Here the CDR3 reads CASSPSRTGELFF. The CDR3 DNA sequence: TGTGCCAGCTCACCATCGAGGACCGGGGAGCTGTTTTTT.

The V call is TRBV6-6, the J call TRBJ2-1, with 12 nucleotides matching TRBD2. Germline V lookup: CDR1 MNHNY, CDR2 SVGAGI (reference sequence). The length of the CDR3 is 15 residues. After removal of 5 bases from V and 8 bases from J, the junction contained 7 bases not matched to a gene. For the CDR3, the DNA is TGTGCCAGCAGTAAGACTAGCGGGGGTGTGCATGAGCAGTTCTTC. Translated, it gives CASSKTSGGVHEQFF.

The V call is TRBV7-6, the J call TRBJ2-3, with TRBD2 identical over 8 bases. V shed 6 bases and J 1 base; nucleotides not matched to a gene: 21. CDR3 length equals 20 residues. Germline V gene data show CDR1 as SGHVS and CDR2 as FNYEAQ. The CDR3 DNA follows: TGTGCCAGCAGTTCCCACGGCGGCCAAAGGGCTAGCGGGCGCACAGATACGCAGTATTTT. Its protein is CASSSHGGQRASGRTDTQYF.

The CDR3 DNA reads as TGTGCCAGCAGCAGGGACAGGCGGCTGGCCCAGTACTTC. It is translated as CASSRDRRLAQYF. The chain carries TRBV5-6 and TRBJ2-5; 8 bases line up with TRBD1. CDR1 is SGHDT, CDR2 YYEEEE, per germline. V lost 4 bases to trimming and J lost 9 bases; unmatched junction nucleotides: 8. This CDR3 has 13 residues.

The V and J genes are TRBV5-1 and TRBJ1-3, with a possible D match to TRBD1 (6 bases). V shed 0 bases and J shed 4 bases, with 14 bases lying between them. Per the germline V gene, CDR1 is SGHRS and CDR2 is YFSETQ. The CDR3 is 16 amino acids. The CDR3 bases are TGCGCCAGCAGCTTGGAACAGGGATTAGAAGGAAACACCATATATTTT. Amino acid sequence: CASSLEQGLEGNTIYF.

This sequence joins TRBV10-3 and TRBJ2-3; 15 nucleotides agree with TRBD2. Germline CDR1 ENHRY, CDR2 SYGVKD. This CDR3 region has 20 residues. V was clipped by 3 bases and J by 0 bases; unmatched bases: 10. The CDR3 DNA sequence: TGTGCCATCAGTGACCTCTGGACTAGCGGGGGGGCGGTTAGCACAGATACGCAGTATTTT. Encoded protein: CAISDLWTSGGAVSTDTQYF.

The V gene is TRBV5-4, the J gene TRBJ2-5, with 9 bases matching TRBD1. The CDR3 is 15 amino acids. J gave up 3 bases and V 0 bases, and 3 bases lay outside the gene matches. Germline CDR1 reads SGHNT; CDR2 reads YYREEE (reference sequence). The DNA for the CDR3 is TGTGCCAGCAGCTTGGACAGGGGGCTGGAAGAGACCCAGTACTTC. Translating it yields CASSLDRGLEETQYF.

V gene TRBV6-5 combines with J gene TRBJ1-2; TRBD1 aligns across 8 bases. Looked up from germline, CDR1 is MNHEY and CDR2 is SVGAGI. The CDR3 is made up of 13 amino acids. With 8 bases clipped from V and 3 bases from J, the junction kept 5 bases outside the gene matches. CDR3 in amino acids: CASRTGRDYGYTF. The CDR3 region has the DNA TGTGCCAGCCGGACAGGGAGGGACTATGGCTACACCTTC.

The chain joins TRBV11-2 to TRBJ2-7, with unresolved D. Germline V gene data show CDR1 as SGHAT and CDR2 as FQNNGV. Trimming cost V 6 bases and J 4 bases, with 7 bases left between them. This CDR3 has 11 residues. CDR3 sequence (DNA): TGTGCCAGCAGTTATCTTTACGAGCAGTACTTC. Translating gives CASSYLYEQYF.

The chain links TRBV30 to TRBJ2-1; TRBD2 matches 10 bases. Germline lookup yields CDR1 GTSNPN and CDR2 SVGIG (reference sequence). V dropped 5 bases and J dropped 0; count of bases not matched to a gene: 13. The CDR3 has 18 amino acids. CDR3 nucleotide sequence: TGTGCCTGGGCCCTAGCGGGAGCGGAGCAAGACTCCTACAATGAGCAGTTCTTC. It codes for CAWALAGAEQDSYNEQFF. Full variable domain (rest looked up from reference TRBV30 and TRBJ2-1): SQTIHQWPATLVQPVGSPLSLECTVEGTSNPNLYWYRQAAGRGLQLLFYSVGIGQISSEVPQNLSASRPQDRQFILSSKKLLLSDSGFYLCAWALAGAEQDSYNEQFFGPGTRLTVL.

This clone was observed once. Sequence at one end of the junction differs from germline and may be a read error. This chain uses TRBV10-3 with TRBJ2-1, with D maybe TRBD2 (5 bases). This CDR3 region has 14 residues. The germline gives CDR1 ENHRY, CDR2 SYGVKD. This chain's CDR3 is CAITEWELGNEQFF. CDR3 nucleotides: TGTGCCATCACTGAGTGGGAGCTCGGCAATGAGCAGTTCTTC.

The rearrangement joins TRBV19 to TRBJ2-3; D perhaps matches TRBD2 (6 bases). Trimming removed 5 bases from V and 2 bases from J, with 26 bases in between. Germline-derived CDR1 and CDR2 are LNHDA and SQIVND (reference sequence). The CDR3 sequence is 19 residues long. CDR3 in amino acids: CASSPFRAGQGLSTDTQYF. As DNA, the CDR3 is TGTGCCAGTAGTCCCTTCCGAGCGGGCCAAGGGTTGTCCACAGATACGCAGTATTTT.

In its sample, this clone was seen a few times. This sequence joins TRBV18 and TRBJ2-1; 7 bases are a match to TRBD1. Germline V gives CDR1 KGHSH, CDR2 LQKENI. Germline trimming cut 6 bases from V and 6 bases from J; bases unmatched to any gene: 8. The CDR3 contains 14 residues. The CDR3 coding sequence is TGTGCCAGCTCTTCCCGGACAGGAGGCAATGAGCAGTTCTTC. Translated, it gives CASSSRTGGNEQFF. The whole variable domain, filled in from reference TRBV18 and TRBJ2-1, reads NAGVMQNPRHLVRRRGQEARLRCSPMKGHSHVYWYRQLPEEGLKFMVYLQKENIIDESGMPKERFSAEFPKEGPSILRIQQVVRGDSAAYFCASSSRTGGNEQFFGPGTRLTVL.

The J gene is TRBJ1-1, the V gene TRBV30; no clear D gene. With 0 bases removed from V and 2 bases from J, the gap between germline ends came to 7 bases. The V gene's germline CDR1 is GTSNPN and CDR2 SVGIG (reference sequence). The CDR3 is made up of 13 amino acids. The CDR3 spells CAWSVEVNTEAFF. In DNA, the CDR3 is TGTGCCTGGAGTGTTGAGGTTAACACTGAAGCTTTCTTT.

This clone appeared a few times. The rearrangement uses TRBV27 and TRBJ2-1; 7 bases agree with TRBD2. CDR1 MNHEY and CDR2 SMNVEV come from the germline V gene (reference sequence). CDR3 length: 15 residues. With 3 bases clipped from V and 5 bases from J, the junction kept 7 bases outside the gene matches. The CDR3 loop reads CASSLFQRGHNEQFF. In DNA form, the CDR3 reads TGTGCCAGCAGTTTGTTCCAGCGGGGACACAATGAGCAGTTCTTC.

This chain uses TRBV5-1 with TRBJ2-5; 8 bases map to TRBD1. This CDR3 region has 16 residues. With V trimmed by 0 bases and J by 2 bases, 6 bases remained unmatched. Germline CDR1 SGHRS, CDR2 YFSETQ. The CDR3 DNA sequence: TGCGCCAGCAGCTTGGCCCCAGGGGGCATTCAAGAGACCCAGTACTTC. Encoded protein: CASSLAPGGIQETQYF.

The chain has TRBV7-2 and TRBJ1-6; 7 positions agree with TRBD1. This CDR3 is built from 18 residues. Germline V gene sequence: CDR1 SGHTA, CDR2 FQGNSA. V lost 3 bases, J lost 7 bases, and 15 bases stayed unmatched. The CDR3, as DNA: TGTGCCAGCAGCTTTAAAACCGCTTCCGGGACAGCGAATTCACCCCTCCACTTT. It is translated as CASSFKTASGTANSPLHF.

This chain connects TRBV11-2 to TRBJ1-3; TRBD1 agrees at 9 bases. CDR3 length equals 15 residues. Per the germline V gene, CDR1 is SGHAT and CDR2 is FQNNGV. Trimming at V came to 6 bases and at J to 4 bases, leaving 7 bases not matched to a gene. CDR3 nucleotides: TGTGCCAGCAGTTTCGACAGGGGGAAAGGAAACACCATATATTTT. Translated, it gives CASSFDRGKGNTIYF.

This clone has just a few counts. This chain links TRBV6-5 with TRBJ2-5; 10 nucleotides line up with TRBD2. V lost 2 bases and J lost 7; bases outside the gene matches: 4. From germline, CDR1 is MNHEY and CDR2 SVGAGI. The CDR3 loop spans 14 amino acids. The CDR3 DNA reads TGTGCCAGCAGTTACACCAAGCGGGAGGGGACCCAGTACTTC. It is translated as CASSYTKREGTQYF.

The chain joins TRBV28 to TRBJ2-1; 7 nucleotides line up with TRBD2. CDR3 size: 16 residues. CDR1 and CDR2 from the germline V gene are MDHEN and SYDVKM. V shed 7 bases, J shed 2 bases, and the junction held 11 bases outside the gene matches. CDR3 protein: CASTDRRGSAYNEQFF. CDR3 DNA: TGTGCCAGCACCGACCGGCGCGGGAGTGCCTACAATGAGCAGTTCTTC.

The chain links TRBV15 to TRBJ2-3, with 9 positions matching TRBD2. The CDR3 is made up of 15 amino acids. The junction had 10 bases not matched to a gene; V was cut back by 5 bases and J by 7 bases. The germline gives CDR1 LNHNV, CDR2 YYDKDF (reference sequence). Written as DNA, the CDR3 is TGTGCCACCAGCGGGGTAGCGGGGGCTGTTAATACGCAGTATTTT. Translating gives CATSGVAGAVNTQYF.

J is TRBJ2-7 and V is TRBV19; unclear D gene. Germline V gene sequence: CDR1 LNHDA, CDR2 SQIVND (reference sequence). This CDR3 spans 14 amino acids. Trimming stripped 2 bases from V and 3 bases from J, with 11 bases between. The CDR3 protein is CASSISPSGYEQYF. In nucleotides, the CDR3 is TGTGCCAGTAGTATATCCCCCTCAGGCTACGAGCAGTACTTC.

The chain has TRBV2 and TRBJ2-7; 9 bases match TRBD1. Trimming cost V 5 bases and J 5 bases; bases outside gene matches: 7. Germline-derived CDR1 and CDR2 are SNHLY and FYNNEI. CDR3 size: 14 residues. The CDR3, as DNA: TGTGCCAGCAGTCTGGACAGGGGAGGAAACGAGCAGTACTTC. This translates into CASSLDRGGNEQYF.

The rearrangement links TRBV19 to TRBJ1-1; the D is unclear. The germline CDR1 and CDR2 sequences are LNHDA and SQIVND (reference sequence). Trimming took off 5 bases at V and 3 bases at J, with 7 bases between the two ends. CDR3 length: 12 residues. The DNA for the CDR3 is TGTGCCAGTAGTGCCGGGGACACTGAAGCTTTCTTT. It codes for CASSAGDTEAFF.

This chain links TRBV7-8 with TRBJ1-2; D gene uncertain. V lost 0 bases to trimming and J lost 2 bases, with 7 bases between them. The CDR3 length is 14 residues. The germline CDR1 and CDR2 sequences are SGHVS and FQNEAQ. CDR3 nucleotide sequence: TGTGCCAGCAGCTTAGCGCAACGGAACTATGGCTACACCTTC. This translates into CASSLAQRNYGYTF.

Written as DNA, the CDR3 is TGTGCCAGCAGCCTCAGGACAGGCCCTGGCTACACCTTC. This encodes CASSLRTGPGYTF. The chain recombines TRBV7-2 with TRBJ1-2; 7 bases line up with TRBD1. The CDR3 runs to 13 residues. V shed 5 bases, J shed 7 bases, and the junction held 7 bases outside the gene matches. The V gene's germline CDR1 is SGHTA and CDR2 FQGNSA.

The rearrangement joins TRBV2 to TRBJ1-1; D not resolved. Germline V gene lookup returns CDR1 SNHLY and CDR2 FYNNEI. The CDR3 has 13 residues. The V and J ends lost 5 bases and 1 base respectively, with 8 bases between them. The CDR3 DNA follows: TGTGCCAGCAGTTTCGGTCGGAACACTGAAGCTTTCTTT. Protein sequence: CASSFGRNTEAFF.